This T cell receptor (beta chain) is drawn from a study of cytomegalovirus exposure and HLA in healthy donors (dated by TCRdb to about 2017). Context from the whole study: According to a later analysis, the approximately 120 validation repertoires were produced on the same platform as the 600 to 850 repertoires of the first cohort. The study aimed to test whether cataloging public T cell receptors could reveal signatures of past pathogen exposure. Besides the first cohort of about 730 subjects, a separate validation cohort made up of 120 different subjects was used. To predict cytomegalovirus infection status, the study brought together high-throughput TCR immunosequencing, statistical association of individual TCRs with disease status, and machine learning.

Including the terminal cysteine and phenylalanine, the CDR3 comprises 14 residues. Solely the CDR3 DNA is kept, with 42 bases framed from the first base. Here V drops 2 bases and J drops 5 bases, and the junction holds 3 bases not matched to any gene. Reading the germline V gene gives CDR1 SGHVS and CDR2 FQNEAQ. Study-wide conclusions, independent of this receptor: The study listed 164 TCR beta chains as associated with cytomegalovirus. A later analysis had no HLA typing for the validation cohort, so co-occurrence there was scored across all 110 or so repertoires. Cytomegalovirus status was reported to be diagnosed by the classifier with high specificity and sensitivity in both the original and validation cohorts. Across donors, most TCR sequences were observed very rarely, whereas some public TCRs were present in many individuals. According to the authors, the approach could potentially be generalized to other disease states and immunological phenotypes. A few of the identified cytomegalovirus-associated TCR beta chains were confirmed in vitro to be specific for cytomegalovirus antigens. Subsequent analysis determined that TCRs grouped into clusters in the first cohort also showed a tendency toward co-occurrence across the approximately 120 validation repertoires, and approximately 94% of cluster scores exceeded 0.

Receptor amplification or capture employed the immunoSEQ multiplex PCR assay. The original pipeline was this. A statistical classification framework was built for diagnosing cytomegalovirus status from the catalog of TCR beta chain sequences. TCRdb limited this immuneACCESS table to in-frame rearrangements with V and J called. A share of clones is missing; checked studies link under half to unresolved V genes, and the rest is unexplained. V and J calls and clone size are those listed in that table; D and trimming were worked out from the DNA. The sample table lists about 74,000 clones, roughly 94% of them with a count of one. About 1.9% of the sample comes from the top ten. About this clone: The specificity of this receptor is unknown. Within one base of it there is no much larger clone, and no base qualities were kept.

The donors belonged to the validation cohort of 90 to 150 subjects, which was separate from the approximately 700-subject first cohort. Sequenced sample: PBMCs. The chain couples TRBV7-8 to TRBJ1-1, with TRBD1 identical over 9 junction bases. The receptor was isolated from a young woman in good health and CMV-seropositive. The sequenced DNA: TGTGCCAGCAGCTTAACAGGGGGCAGGACTGAAGCTTTCTTT. Its translation is CASSLTGGRTEAFF.